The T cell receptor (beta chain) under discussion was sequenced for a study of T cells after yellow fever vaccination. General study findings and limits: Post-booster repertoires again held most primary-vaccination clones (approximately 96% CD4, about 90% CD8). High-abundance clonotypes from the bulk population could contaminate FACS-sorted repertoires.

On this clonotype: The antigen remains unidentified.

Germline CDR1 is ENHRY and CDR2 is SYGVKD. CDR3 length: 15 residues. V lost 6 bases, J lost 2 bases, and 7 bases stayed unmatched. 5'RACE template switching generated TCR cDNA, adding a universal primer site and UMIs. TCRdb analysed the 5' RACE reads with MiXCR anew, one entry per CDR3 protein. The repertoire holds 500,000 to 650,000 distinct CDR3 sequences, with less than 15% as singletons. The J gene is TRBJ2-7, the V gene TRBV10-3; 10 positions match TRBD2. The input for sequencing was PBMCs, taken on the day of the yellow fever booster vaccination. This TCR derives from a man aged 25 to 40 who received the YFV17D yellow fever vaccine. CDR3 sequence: CAISTGTSEPYEQYF. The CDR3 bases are TGTGCCATCAGCACCGGGACTAGCGAGCCCTACGAGCAGTACTTC.